These 28 T cell receptor beta chains were sequenced from one sample in a study of blood T cell repertoires in COVID-19. Generated by immunoSEQ multiplex PCR, the TCRdb table keeps only in-frame clones and is missing some. The table lists about 230,000 clones, around 89% of them singletons. The material sequenced was PBMCs or T cells enriched from blood (not recorded which). Source of these receptors: a woman aged 35 to 49 with acute COVID-19.

The V call is TRBV9, the J call TRBJ1-2; 8 bases fit TRBD1. Trimming took 4 bases from V and 2 from J; bases not matched to a gene: 10. There are 16 residues in the CDR3. Germline assignment: CDR1 SGDLS and CDR2 YYNGEE. In DNA, the CDR3 is TGTGCCAGCAGCCCAACGGACAGGGTACAAAACTATGGCTACACCTTC. Amino acid sequence: CASSPTDRVQNYGYTF.

The chain links TRBV3-1 (or the pseudogene TRBV3-2) to TRBJ2-7; D remains ambiguous. V dropped 2 bases and J dropped 5 bases, with 13 bases sitting between them. The CDR3 has 14 residues. Per the germline V gene, CDR1 is LGHDT and CDR2 is YNNKEL (reference sequence). As DNA, the CDR3 is TGTGCCAGCAGCCAAAGGCTGCCCGGAGACGAGCAGTACTTC. Its protein is CASSQRLPGDEQYF.

The CDR3 nucleotides read TGTGCCAGCAGCACTGGGGACATCGGCTACACCTTC. Encoded protein: CASSTGDIGYTF. This chain joins TRBV7-9 and TRBJ1-2; the D gene is possibly TRBD1 (6 bases). Trimming stripped 5 bases from V and 8 bases from J, with 12 bases between. This CDR3 has 12 amino acids. Germline assignment: CDR1 SEHNR and CDR2 FQNEAQ (reference sequence).

This clone was observed once. The rearrangement joins TRBV30 to TRBJ1-1; 7 bases line up with TRBD1. Germline trimming cut 3 bases from V and 0 bases from J; bases unmatched to any gene: 1. CDR1 GTSNPN and CDR2 SVGIG come from the germline V gene (reference sequence). CDR3 length equals 13 residues. The CDR3 DNA is TGTGCCTGGAGGGGACAGATGAACACTGAAGCTTTCTTT. Translated, it gives CAWRGQMNTEAFF.

This clone has a single count. The chain recombines TRBV19 with TRBJ1-1, with D possibly matching TRBD1 (5 bases). Germline CDR1 LNHDA, CDR2 SQIVND (reference sequence). Trimming took 6 bases from V and 1 from J, leaving 15 bases between them. This CDR3 is 15 amino acids long. In DNA form, the CDR3 reads TGTGCCAGTAGCCCCTTCAGGGCACAGAACACTGAAGCTTTCTTT. This translates into CASSPFRAQNTEAFF.

The J gene is TRBJ1-2, the V gene TRBV29-1, with a weak D call TRBD1 (5 bases). The CDR3 is made up of 14 amino acids. The V and J ends lost 5 bases and 0 bases respectively, with 13 bases between them. Germline V gene lookup returns CDR1 SQVTM and CDR2 ANQGSEA. CDR3 protein: CSVSREGSNYGYTF. The CDR3 DNA is TGCAGCGTTAGCAGGGAGGGCTCTAACTATGGCTACACCTTC.

This chain uses TRBV6-5 with TRBJ1-5; 7 nucleotides match TRBD1. After removal of 11 bases from V and 2 bases from J, the junction contained 9 bases not matched to a gene. The CDR3 spans 14 residues. Per the germline V gene, CDR1 is MNHEY and CDR2 is SVGAGI. DNA for the CDR3: TGTGCCGTGAAATGGGACAGTCGCAATCAGCCCCAGCATTTT. Residues: CAVKWDSRNQPQHF.

This rearrangement joins TRBV9 to TRBJ1-4; 7 nucleotides align to TRBD1. This CDR3 is 15 amino acids long. Germline CDR1 and CDR2: SGDLS and YYNGEE. Germline trimming cut 0 bases from V and 5 bases from J; bases unmatched to any gene: 4. CDR3 amino acids: CASSVDGTANEKLFF. The CDR3, as DNA: TGTGCCAGCAGCGTAGATGGGACAGCGAATGAAAAACTGTTTTTT.

This clone has ten or more counts. The chain carries TRBV12-3 or TRBV12-4 and TRBJ2-1, with D possibly TRBD2 on 5 matching bases. Trimming took off 0 bases at V and 13 bases at J, with 10 bases between the two ends. The CDR3 totals 12 residues. CDR3 DNA: TGTGCCAGCAGTTTAGCGCGAGGGTACCAGTTCTTC. This encodes CASSLARGYQFF.

The chain is built from TRBV2 and TRBJ1-4; a possible D gene is TRBD1 (6 bases). V dropped 6 bases and J dropped 4 bases, with 12 bases sitting between them. This CDR3 region has 14 residues. Per germline, CDR1 SNHLY and CDR2 FYNNEI. DNA for the CDR3: TGTGCCAGCAGGACGGGACAACTTAATGAAAAACTGTTTTTT. Residues: CASRTGQLNEKLFF. Using reference TRBV2 and TRBJ1-4 for the parts outside the CDR3, the full variable domain is EPEVTQTPSHQVTQMGQEVILRCVPISNHLYFYWYRQILGQKVEFLVSFYNNEISEKSEIFDDQFSVERPDGSNFTLKIRSTKLEDSAMYFCASRTGQLNEKLFFGSGTQLSVL.

The chain couples TRBV19 to TRBJ1-1; possibly TRBD1 for D (5 bases). This CDR3 contains 12 residues. The V end was cut by 8 bases, the J end by 7 bases, with 14 bases between. The germline gives CDR1 LNHDA, CDR2 SQIVND (reference sequence). This chain's CDR3 is CASCRGLDEAFF. Written as DNA, the CDR3 is TGTGCCAGTTGCCGGGGGTTGGATGAAGCTTTCTTT. Using reference TRBV19 and TRBJ1-1 for the parts outside the CDR3, the full variable domain is DGGITQSPKYLFRKEGQNVTLSCEQNLNHDAMYWYRQDPGQGLRLIYYSQIVNDFQKGDIAEGYSVSREKKESFPLTVTSAQKNPTAFYLCASCRGLDEAFFGQGTRLTVV.

This chain connects TRBV4-1 to TRBJ2-1; D not resolved. Germline V gives CDR1 MGHRA, CDR2 YSYEKL. CDR3 length: 14 amino acids. V lost 1 base and J 8 bases, leaving 12 bases between the germline ends. CDR3 nucleotide sequence: TGCGCCAGCAGCCAAGTCCTAGATGTCGATGAGCAGTTCTTC. Translating it yields CASSQVLDVDEQFF.

The count of this clone is one. The chain links TRBV9 to TRBJ2-5; no reliable D call. This CDR3 region has 15 residues. Trimming pared 0 bases from V and 5 bases from J, leaving 14 bases between. The germline V gene has CDR1 SGDLS and CDR2 YYNGEE. CDR3 sequence reads: CASSVDFLPRETQYF. The CDR3 coding sequence is TGTGCCAGCAGCGTAGACTTCCTACCGAGGGAGACCCAGTACTTC.

The chain combines TRBV10-1 with TRBJ2-3; weak D call: TRBD2 (6 bases). The V end was cut by 3 bases, the J end by 3 bases, with 16 bases between. CDR1 and CDR2 from the germline V gene are WNHNN and SYGVQD (reference sequence). The CDR3 extends over 16 amino acids. The CDR3 DNA is TGCGCCAGCAGTGACCTCGGGGGTCTTGGAACAGATACGCAGTATTTT. Protein: CASSDLGGLGTDTQYF.

The chain uses TRBV12-3 or TRBV12-4 and TRBJ2-5, with D uncertain. The CDR3 is 13 amino acids. V lost 5 bases and J 5 bases, leaving 12 bases between the germline ends. DNA of the CDR3: TGTGCCAGCAGTACCAAGCCCCGGGAGACCCAGTACTTC. As protein: CASSTKPRETQYF.

This sequence joins TRBV2 and TRBJ1-5; D might be TRBD1 (6 bases). V shed 3 bases and J shed 6 bases, with 9 bases lying between them. Germline V CDR1 and CDR2: SNHLY, FYNNEI. This CDR3 comprises 13 residues. CDR3 sequence: CASSETGAQPQHF. The CDR3 coding sequence is TGTGCCAGCAGTGAGACAGGCGCTCAGCCCCAGCATTTT.

The chain employs TRBV6-5 and TRBJ2-5, with D unresolved. CDR3 length: 13 residues. Germline V gene sequence: CDR1 MNHEY, CDR2 SVGAGI. V was trimmed by 6 bases and J by 4 bases, leaving 12 bases between them. The CDR3 here is CASRRSQLETQYF. The CDR3 DNA reads as TGTGCCAGCAGGCGGTCCCAGCTAGAGACCCAGTACTTC.

This chain joins TRBV10-3 and TRBJ1-1; D gene ambiguous. V gave up 5 bases and J gave up 4 bases, with 5 bases separating them. The germline CDR1 and CDR2 sequences are ENHRY and SYGVKD. This CDR3 comprises 11 residues. The CDR3 nucleotides read TGTGCCATCAGTCCTACCACTGAAGCTTTCTTT. This gives the protein CAISPTTEAFF.

V and J are TRBV4-3 and TRBJ1-6, with 7 positions matching TRBD1. Losses at the gene ends were 1 base for V and 7 bases for J; bases not matched to a gene: 4. Germline assignment: CDR1 LGHNA and CDR2 YSLEER. The CDR3 has 15 residues. The CDR3 loop reads CASSQGTGLNSPLHF. CDR3 sequence (DNA): TGCGCCAGCAGCCAAGGGACAGGCTTAAATTCACCCCTCCACTTT.

The chain recombines TRBV7-6 with TRBJ2-2; the match to TRBD1 covers 8 bases. After removal of 5 bases from V and 4 bases from J, the junction contained 6 bases not matched to a gene. This CDR3 comprises 15 residues. Germline V lookup: CDR1 SGHVS, CDR2 FNYEAQ. This chain's CDR3 is CASSRRTGLTGELFF. CDR3 nucleotides: TGTGCCAGCAGCCGAAGGACAGGGCTCACCGGGGAGCTGTTTTTT.

V and J are TRBV11-3 and TRBJ1-4; D is perhaps TRBD1 (5 bases). Between the trimmed V and J ends, which lost 4 bases and 8 bases, there was a span of 8 bases. The CDR3 is 12 residues long. The germline V gene has CDR1 SGHNT and CDR2 YENEEA. CDR3 in DNA: TGTGCCAGCAGCTCGCGGGGGGAAAAACTGTTTTTT. Its protein product is CASSSRGEKLFF.

As regards this clone: In the same sample, other DNA sequences code for this CDR3. The genes are TRBV9 and TRBJ1-1; a weak D match, TRBD1 (5 bases). The CDR3 sequence is 14 residues long. The V gene's germline CDR1 is SGDLS and CDR2 YYNGEE. Trimming removed 3 bases at V and 5 bases at J, with 14 bases between. The CDR3, as DNA: TGTGCCAGCAGCGCGTCGGCAGGGTTTACTGAAGCTTTCTTT. The encoded protein is CASSASAGFTEAFF.

V usage is TRBV29-1 and J usage is TRBJ1-2; the match to TRBD1 covers 7 bases. This CDR3 comprises 15 residues. Germline V gene sequence: CDR1 SQVTM, CDR2 ANQGSEA. V lost 0 bases to trimming and J lost 7 bases; unmatched junction nucleotides: 11. The CDR3 sequence is CSVEEITGEASGYTF. The DNA for the CDR3 is TGCAGCGTTGAAGAGATTACAGGGGAAGCGTCTGGCTACACCTTC.

The chain links TRBV23-1 to TRBJ2-3; perhaps TRBD1 as D (5 bases). TRBV23-1 is identified as an open reading frame with a role that is uncertain. The V gene lost 4 bases and the J gene lost 5 bases, with 19 bases spanning the gap. This CDR3 comprises 16 residues. The CDR3, as DNA: TGCGCCAGCAGTCGACCTCGGAAACAGGTGAGAGATACGCAGTATTTT. This codes for CASSRPRKQVRDTQYF.

The chain recombines TRBV7-8 with TRBJ1-1; 12 bases are shared with TRBD1. This CDR3 spans 17 amino acids. Germline-derived CDR1 and CDR2 are SGHVS and FQNEAQ. Losses at the gene ends were 1 base for V and 1 base for J; bases not matched to a gene: 4. The CDR3 region is CASSLVGTGGSNTEAFF. CDR3 DNA: TGTGCCAGCAGCTTAGTTGGGACAGGGGGCTCGAACACTGAAGCTTTCTTT.

This clone came up a few times. This CDR3 is CASSQGFGGSNQPQHF. DNA of the CDR3: TGTGCCAGCAGCCAAGGTTTCGGCGGTAGCAATCAGCCCCAGCATTTT. This chain joins TRBV3-1 (or the pseudogene TRBV3-2) and TRBJ1-5, with D unclear. The CDR3 is 16 amino acids. The germline V gene encodes CDR1 LGHDT and CDR2 YNNKEL (reference sequence). V was trimmed by 1 base and J by 0 bases, leaving 10 bases between them.

This clone was observed a single time. The chain joins TRBV24-1 to TRBJ2-7, with 7 positions matching TRBD2. The J segment lost 6 bases and the V segment lost 12 bases, leaving 16 bases of the junction unmatched. The CDR3 totals 14 residues. CDR1 KGHDR and CDR2 SFDVKD come from the germline V gene. This chain's CDR3 is CAPSRRGYTVEQYV. The DNA for the CDR3 is TGTGCCCCCTCCCGGCGGGGGTATACGGTCGAGCAGTACGTC.

In DNA, the CDR3 is TGCGCCAGCAGCTTGGGGGAGGAGGGGAGCCGCACTGAAGCTTTCTTT. It translates to CASSLGEEGSRTEAFF. The chain employs TRBV5-1 and TRBJ1-1; D is perhaps TRBD1 (5 bases). V was clipped by 0 bases and J by 4 bases, with 16 bases between them. The CDR3 is made up of 16 amino acids. The germline CDR1 and CDR2 sequences are SGHRS and YFSETQ.